The clone carrying this T cell receptor beta chain appeared once. Other DNA sequences in this specimen translate into the identical CDR3. TCRdb keeps only in-frame clones here, not all; method: immunoSEQ multiplex PCR. The sample contains around 170,000 clones, 88% of which appear only once. Time point defined: blood 4 weeks post-SBRT, at nephrectomy. The treatment denotes: 15 Gy SBRT to primary tumor, nephrectomy 4 weeks later. This record comes from a study of radiation and T cells in renal cell carcinoma. The germline V gene encodes CDR1 SGDLS and CDR2 YYNGEE. The CDR3 spans 14 residues. The ends were cut back, 0 bases at V and 4 bases at J, with 8 bases in the middle.

V and J are TRBV9 and TRBJ1-3; tentatively, D is TRBD1 (5 bases). This material consisted of blood, taken from a patient whose treatment included radiotherapy and nephrectomy. The clonotype originates from a woman between 50 and 59 years old with renal cell carcinoma. This chain's CDR3 is CASSVVGDGNTIYF. The CDR3 DNA is TGTGCCAGCAGCGTAGTGGGGGACGGAAACACCATATATTTT.